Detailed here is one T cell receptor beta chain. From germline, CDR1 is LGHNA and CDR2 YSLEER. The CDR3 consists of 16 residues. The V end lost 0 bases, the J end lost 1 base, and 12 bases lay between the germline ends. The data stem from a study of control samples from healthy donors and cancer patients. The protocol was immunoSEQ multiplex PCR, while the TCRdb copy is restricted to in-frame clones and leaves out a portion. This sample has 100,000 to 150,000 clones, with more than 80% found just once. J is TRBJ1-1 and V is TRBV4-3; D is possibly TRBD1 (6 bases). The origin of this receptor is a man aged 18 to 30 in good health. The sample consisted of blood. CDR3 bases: TGCGCCAGCAGCCAAGATAACAGGGTAACGAACACTGAAGCTTTCTTT. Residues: CASSQDNRVTNTEAFF.